Below, 11 T cell receptor beta chains from the same sample are listed, as sequenced in a study of Tregs in tolerant kidney transplant recipients (dated 2019 in TCRdb). The transplants used related donors with nonmyeloablative bone marrow transplantation, and mixed chimerism in the human trials was transient. Receptor libraries were prepared by the immunoSEQ multiplex PCR assay. TCRdb retrieved this table from immuneACCESS and kept in-frame rearrangements only. Not all clones are present; in checked studies, unresolved V genes account for under half, and no reason is known for the remainder. In this sample the table shows about 81,000 clones, 75% to 95% of which occur a single time. Jointly, the top ten make up 1.5% to 2% of the sample. Sequenced material: CD4+ T cells from blood (PBMCs), taken 24 months after the transplant. The receptors originated from a human patient who received a combined kidney and bone marrow transplant. Some T cells may derive from the graft donor when a transplant has been performed.

The genes are TRBV7-8 and TRBJ2-3, with D unclear. The CDR3 spans 14 residues. Germline-derived CDR1 and CDR2 are SGHVS and FQNEAQ. V was pared by 4 bases and J by 1 base, with 9 bases between. The CDR3 reads CASSWRDGTDTQYF. CDR3 bases: TGTGCCAGCAGCTGGAGAGACGGCACAGATACGCAGTATTTT. Complete variable domain (other parts from reference TRBV7-8 and TRBJ2-3): GAGVSQSPRYKVAKRGQDVALRCDPISGHVSLFWYQQALGQGPEFLTYFQNEAQLDKSGLPSDRFFAERPEGSVSTLKIQRTQQEDSAVYLCASSWRDGTDTQYFGPGTRLTVL.

This chain uses TRBV4-1 with TRBJ2-1, with TRBD1 identical over 11 bases. After removal of 3 bases from V and 14 bases from J, the junction contained 12 bases not matched to a gene. The germline V gene has CDR1 MGHRA and CDR2 YSYEKL. The CDR3 is 15 residues long. CDR3 in DNA: TGCGCCAGCAGCCACCCCCTTGGGGGGACAGGGGGAAAGTTCTTC. Its translation: CASSHPLGGTGGKFF.

The chain is built from TRBV7-7 and TRBJ1-4, with a weak D call TRBD1 (6 bases). Germline assignment: CDR1 SSHAT and CDR2 FNYEAQ (reference sequence). The CDR3 is 16 amino acids. Trimming left V 4 bases short and J 5 bases short, with 17 bases between. CDR3 in DNA: TGTGCCAGCAGCTCACCGGACCAGGGGCAAAATGAAAAACTGTTTTTT. Translated, it gives CASSSPDQGQNEKLFF.

The V call is TRBV2, the J call TRBJ2-7; D is uncertain. Trimming left V 4 bases short and J 5 bases short, with 9 bases between. CDR3 length: 12 amino acids. The germline CDR1 and CDR2 sequences are SNHLY and FYNNEI. CDR3 DNA sequence: TGTGCCAGCAGTGTGCTGGGCCACGAGCAGTACTTC. This encodes CASSVLGHEQYF.

The gene calls are TRBV7-9 and TRBJ2-7; D gene unclear. Germline V lookup: CDR1 SEHNR, CDR2 FQNEAQ (reference sequence). Trimming removed 5 bases from V and 0 bases from J, with 14 bases in between. The CDR3 has 15 amino acids. In DNA, the CDR3 is TGTGCCAGCAGCATCGAGACCAGACACTCCTACGAGCAGTACTTC. Translated: CASSIETRHSYEQYF.

The rearrangement uses TRBV2 and TRBJ2-7; TRBD2 might be the D (5 bases). CDR1 is SNHLY, CDR2 FYNNEI, per germline. V was clipped by 4 bases and J by 3 bases, with 10 bases between them. The length of the CDR3 is 13 residues. The CDR3 reads CASSGGPGYEQYF. CDR3 DNA sequence: TGTGCCAGCAGTGGAGGGCCCGGCTACGAGCAGTACTTC. Full variable domain (missing parts from reference TRBV2 and TRBJ2-7): EPEVTQTPSHQVTQMGQEVILRCVPISNHLYFYWYRQILGQKVEFLVSFYNNEISEKSEIFDDQFSVERPDGSNFTLKIRSTKLEDSAMYFCASSGGPGYEQYFGPGTRLTVT.

The gene calls are TRBV5-1 and TRBJ2-3; 8 bases are a match to TRBD2. There are 16 residues in the CDR3. CDR1 and CDR2 (germline): SGHRS, YFSETQ. The V segment lost 5 bases and the J segment 2 bases; nucleotides outside the gene matches: 10. The DNA of the CDR3 is TGCGCCAGCAGGAGAAATAGCGGGACCTACACAGATACGCAGTATTTT. Residues: CASRRNSGTYTDTQYF.

The chain employs TRBV25-1 and TRBJ1-1, with 9 bases identical to TRBD1. This CDR3 comprises 13 residues. Germline V CDR1 and CDR2: MGHDK, SYGVNS. V lost 8 bases, J lost 7 bases, and 8 bases stayed unmatched. Written as DNA, the CDR3 is TGTGCCAGCTCAAACCGGGACAGGGTTGAAGCTTTCTTT. This gives the protein CASSNRDRVEAFF.

The chain employs TRBV5-1 and TRBJ2-5, with 12 bases lining up with TRBD2. V trimming: 1 base; J trimming: 0 bases; junction bases outside the gene matches: 1. The CDR3 extends over 16 amino acids. The germline V gene encodes CDR1 SGHRS and CDR2 YFSETQ. The CDR3 spells CASSLSSGGDQETQYF. In DNA, the CDR3 is TGCGCCAGCAGCTTGTCTAGCGGGGGGGACCAAGAGACCCAGTACTTC.

This clone was observed a handful of times. The gene calls are TRBV19 and TRBJ2-7, with a tentative D call TRBD2 (6 bases). The CDR3 runs to 17 residues. Germline lookup yields CDR1 LNHDA and CDR2 SQIVND (reference sequence). V was clipped by 3 bases and J by 3 bases, with 21 bases between them. This CDR3 reads CASSIAGSGVLGYEQYF. The CDR3 nucleotides are TGTGCCAGTAGTATTGCGGGGAGTGGGGTCTTAGGCTACGAGCAGTACTTC. Full variable domain (missing parts from reference TRBV19 and TRBJ2-7): DGGITQSPKYLFRKEGQNVTLSCEQNLNHDAMYWYRQDPGQGLRLIYYSQIVNDFQKGDIAEGYSVSREKKESFPLTVTSAQKNPTAFYLCASSIAGSGVLGYEQYFGPGTRLTVT.

The V gene is TRBV7-8, the J gene TRBJ1-1; no firm D call. Trimming cost V 3 bases and J 1 base, with 9 bases left between them. Germline V gene sequence: CDR1 SGHVS, CDR2 FQNEAQ. This CDR3 spans 14 amino acids. As DNA, the CDR3 is TGTGCCAGCAGCTTCTCCCGTAGGAACACTGAAGCTTTCTTT. Protein sequence: CASSFSRRNTEAFF.